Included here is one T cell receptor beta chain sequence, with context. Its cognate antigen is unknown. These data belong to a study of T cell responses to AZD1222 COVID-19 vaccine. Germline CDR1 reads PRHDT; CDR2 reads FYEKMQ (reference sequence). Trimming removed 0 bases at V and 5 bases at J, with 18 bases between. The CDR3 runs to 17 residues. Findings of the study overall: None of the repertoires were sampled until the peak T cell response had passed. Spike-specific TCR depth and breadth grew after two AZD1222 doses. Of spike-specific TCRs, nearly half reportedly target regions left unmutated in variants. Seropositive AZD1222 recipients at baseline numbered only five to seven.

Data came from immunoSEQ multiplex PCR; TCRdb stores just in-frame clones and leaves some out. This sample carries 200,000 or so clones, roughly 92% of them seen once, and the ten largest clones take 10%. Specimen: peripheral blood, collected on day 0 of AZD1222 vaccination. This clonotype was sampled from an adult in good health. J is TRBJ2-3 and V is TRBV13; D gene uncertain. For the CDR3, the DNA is TGTGCCAGCAGCTTAGGCTCGGGTAGCAGGTCAGGAGATACGCAGTATTTT. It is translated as CASSLGSGSRSGDTQYF.